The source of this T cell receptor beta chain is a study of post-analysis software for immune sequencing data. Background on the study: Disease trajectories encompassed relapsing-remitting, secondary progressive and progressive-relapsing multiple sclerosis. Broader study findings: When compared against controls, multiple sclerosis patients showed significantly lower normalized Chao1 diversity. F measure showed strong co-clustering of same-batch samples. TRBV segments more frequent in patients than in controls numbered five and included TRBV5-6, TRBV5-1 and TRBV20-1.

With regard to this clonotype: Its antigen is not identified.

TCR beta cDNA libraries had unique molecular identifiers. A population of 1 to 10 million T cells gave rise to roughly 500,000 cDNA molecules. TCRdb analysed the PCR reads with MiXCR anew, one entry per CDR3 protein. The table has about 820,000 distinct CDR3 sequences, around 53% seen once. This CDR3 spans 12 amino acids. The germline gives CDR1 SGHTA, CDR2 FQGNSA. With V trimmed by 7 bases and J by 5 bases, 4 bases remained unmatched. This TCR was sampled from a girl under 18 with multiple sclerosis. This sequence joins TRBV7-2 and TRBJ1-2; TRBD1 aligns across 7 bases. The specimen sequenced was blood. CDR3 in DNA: TGTGCCAGCACCCAGGGGGTTTATGGCTACACCTTC. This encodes CASTQGVYGYTF.